Listed here are 16 T cell receptor beta chains from one sample, sequenced in a study of CD8 T cells in ankylosing spondylitis. Overall study findings and caveats: A motif in TCR beta, a set of eight highly homologous variants, appeared characteristic of ankylosing spondylitis blood.

Antigens of these TCRs are unknown. TCRdb re-analysed the 5' RACE reads in MiXCR, keeping a single row per CDR3 protein. The sample has approximately 520,000 distinct CDR3 sequences; about 5.4% are singletons. The sample consisted of blood, either unsorted or a sorted T cell fraction (not recorded which). The receptors derive from a male donor with ankylosing spondylitis.

In its sample, this clonotype was seen many times. The chain is built from TRBV15 and TRBJ2-7, with 7 bases aligning to TRBD1. The CDR3 is 15 amino acids. CDR1 is LNHNV, CDR2 YYDKDF, per germline (reference sequence). Losses at the gene ends were 0 bases for V and 0 bases for J; bases not matched to a gene: 2. The CDR3 DNA reads as TGTGCCACCAGCAGAGATGGGACAGTCTCCTACGAGCAGTACTTC. Residues: CATSRDGTVSYEQYF.

This clonotype was seen repeatedly, ten times or more. J is TRBJ2-7 and V is TRBV5-1; D gene unclear. Trimming took off 3 bases at V and 6 bases at J, with 13 bases between the two ends. The CDR3 has 13 residues. Germline values: CDR1 SGHRS, CDR2 YFSETQ. This CDR3 reads CASSSVRVGEQYF. For the CDR3, the DNA is TGCGCCAGCAGCTCAGTGAGAGTAGGCGAGCAGTACTTC. Using reference TRBV5-1 and TRBJ2-7 for the parts outside the CDR3, the full variable domain is KAGVTQTPRYLIKTRGQQVTLSCSPISGHRSVSWYQQTPGQGLQFLFEYFSETQRNKGNFPGRFSGRQFSNSRSEMNVSTLELGDSALYLCASSSVRVGEQYFGPGTRLTVT.

This clonotype was seen only a few times. A much bigger clone sits one base away, suggesting this may be a read error. This sequence joins TRBV5-5 and TRBJ1-5; 9 bases map to TRBD1. CDR3 length: 14 residues. The V gene's germline CDR1 is SGHKS and CDR2 YYEKEE (reference sequence). V lost 5 bases to trimming and J lost 5 bases; unmatched junction nucleotides: 5. The CDR3 reads CASSSGTGHQPQHF. In DNA form, the CDR3 reads TGTGCCAGCAGTTCCGGGACAGGGCATCAGCCCCAGCATTTT.

This clonotype was detected ten times or more. The V call is TRBV12-3 or TRBV12-4, the J call TRBJ1-5; possibly TRBD1 for D (5 bases). Trimming left V 4 bases short and J 0 bases short, with 7 bases between. The CDR3 contains 14 residues. The CDR3 bases are TGTGCCAGCAGTTGGGGGTATAGCAATCAGCCCCAGCATTTT. Residues: CASSWGYSNQPQHF.

The table lists this clonotype with many counts. The rearrangement uses TRBV6-1 and TRBJ2-4; a weak D match, TRBD1 (6 bases). The V end lost 6 bases, the J end lost 5 bases, and 17 bases lay between the germline ends. The CDR3 length is 15 residues. CDR1 is MNHNS, CDR2 SASEGT, per germline. CDR3 bases: TGTGCCAGCAGAGGCACACAGGGTCGGGAAAACATTCAGTACTTC. This translates into CASRGTQGRENIQYF.

This clonotype was seen at least ten times. The rearrangement joins TRBV11-2 to TRBJ1-1; D gene unclear. CDR3 length equals 10 residues. Germline V CDR1 and CDR2: SGHAT, FQNNGV. V was trimmed by 5 bases and J by 10 bases, leaving 8 bases between them. The CDR3 nucleotides are TGTGCCAGCAGCCCTGTAGGAGCTTTCTTT. It codes for CASSPVGAFF.

This clonotype was observed at least ten times. V and J are TRBV7-6 and TRBJ2-1; tentatively, D is TRBD1 or TRBD2 (6 bases each). V lost 5 bases, J lost 4 bases, and 18 bases lay in between. In germline, CDR1 is SGHVS, CDR2 FNYEAQ. CDR3 length: 16 residues. The CDR3 DNA is TGTGCCAGCAGCCTCCTAAGAGGGGGGATATACAATGAGCAGTTCTTC. This translates into CASSLLRGGIYNEQFF.

This clonotype has ten or more counts. The chain is built from TRBV7-6 and TRBJ2-1; 12 bases agree with TRBD2. CDR1 is SGHVS and CDR2 is FNYEAQ in the germline V gene. The trim removed 2 bases at V and 1 base at J, leaving 3 bases unmatched. The CDR3 totals 17 residues. In DNA form, the CDR3 reads TGTGCCAGCAGCTTAATGACTAGCGGGGGATCCTACAATGAGCAGTTCTTC. Protein product: CASSLMTSGGSYNEQFF. The whole variable domain, remainder taken from reference TRBV7-6 and TRBJ2-1, is GAGVSQSPRYKVTKRGQDVALRCDPISGHVSLYWYRQALGQGPEFLTYFNYEAQQDKSGLPNDRFSAERPEGSISTLTIQRTEQRDSAMYRCASSLMTSGGSYNEQFFGPGTRLTVL.

This clonotype was observed many times. J is TRBJ2-7 and V is TRBV4-3; 10 nucleotides match TRBD2. There are 15 residues in the CDR3. The germline gives CDR1 LGHNA, CDR2 YSLEER. V was clipped by 5 bases and J by 6 bases; unmatched bases: 10. The CDR3 DNA reads as TGCGCCAGCAGCTCAATAGCGGGAGGCCCTGGCGAGCAGTACTTC. Translating gives CASSSIAGGPGEQYF.

This clonotype was picked up a small number of times. The chain employs TRBV15 and TRBJ1-5; D not certain. Trimming pared 9 bases from V and 5 bases from J, leaving 14 bases between. Germline CDR1 and CDR2: LNHNV and YYDKDF (reference sequence). There are 13 residues in the CDR3. The CDR3 reads CATTPGPDQPQHF. As DNA, the CDR3 is TGTGCCACTACCCCCGGACCGGATCAGCCCCAGCATTTT.

At least ten counts were recorded for this clonotype. The V gene is TRBV4-3, the J gene TRBJ1-1, with 10 bases identical to TRBD1. This CDR3 comprises 17 residues. The V gene end was trimmed by 3 bases and the J gene end by 6 bases; junction bases not matched to a gene: 13. The germline V gene encodes CDR1 LGHNA and CDR2 YSLEER. In nucleotides, the CDR3 is TGCGCCAGCAGCCAGGACAGGGGGGACGGGGTAATGCCTGAAGCTTTCTTT. This sequence encodes CASSQDRGDGVMPEAFF.

The chain carries TRBV9 and TRBJ1-1, with D maybe TRBD1 (5 bases). The V gene lost 0 bases and the J gene lost 5 bases, with 17 bases spanning the gap. This CDR3 is built from 16 residues. Germline values: CDR1 SGDLS, CDR2 YYNGEE. The CDR3 DNA sequence: TGTGCCAGCAGCGTAGCTGGGACGGCGGGCGGGACTGAAGCTTTCTTT. It specifies CASSVAGTAGGTEAFF. The entire variable domain, with the rest obtained from reference TRBV9 and TRBJ1-1, is as follows: DSGVTQTPKHLITATGQRVTLRCSPRSGDLSVYWYQQSLDQGLQFLIQYYNGEERAKGNILERFSAQQFPDLHSELNLSSLELGDSALYFCASSVAGTAGGTEAFFGQGTRLTVV.

The rearrangement uses TRBV4-1 and TRBJ2-6, with a weak D call TRBD1 (5 bases). From germline, CDR1 is MGHRA and CDR2 YSYEKL. The V end lost 4 bases, the J end lost 1 base, and 17 bases lay between the germline ends. This CDR3 is built from 18 residues. The CDR3 sequence is CASSPPTETLSGANVLTF. As DNA, the CDR3 is TGCGCCAGCAGCCCCCCGACAGAAACCCTTTCTGGGGCCAACGTCCTGACTTTC.

This clonotype was observed a few times. This rearrangement joins TRBV28 to TRBJ1-4; unclear D gene. V was cut by 3 bases and J by 0 bases, with 5 bases left in between. CDR1 MDHEN and CDR2 SYDVKM come from the germline V gene. The CDR3 is made up of 14 amino acids. CDR3 bases: TGTGCCAGCAGTTTCAGGCCAACTAATGAAAAACTGTTTTTT. Residues: CASSFRPTNEKLFF.

This clonotype was seen repeatedly, ten times or more. The chain has TRBV27 and TRBJ1-2, with no clear D. Germline loops: CDR1 MNHEY, CDR2 SMNVEV (reference sequence). Trimming took off 3 bases at V and 5 bases at J, with 13 bases between the two ends. The CDR3 has 14 amino acids. CDR3 coding DNA: TGTGCCAGCAGTTTGATTGGCCAGGCATATGGCTACACCTTC. It codes for CASSLIGQAYGYTF.

This clonotype has a count of ten or more. The chain employs TRBV6-2 or TRBV6-3 and TRBJ2-7; D possibly corresponds to TRBD2 (5 bases). With 7 bases removed from V and 6 bases from J, the gap between germline ends came to 19 bases. This CDR3 region has 14 residues. Germline loops: CDR1 MNHEY, CDR2 SVGEGT. CDR3 loop: CASNRALGDTEQYF. Written as DNA, the CDR3 is TGTGCCAGCAACCGAGCCCTGGGAGATACCGAGCAGTACTTC.